This TCR beta chain originates from a study of blood T cell repertoires in COVID-19. On the study more broadly: Collection of acute and convalescent COVID-19 samples took place in the United States, Italy and Spain. Sample material is recorded as cDNA or gDNA derived from T cells, B-cell-depleted T cells, or PBMCs.

Seattle patients were enrolled while actively infected and followed longitudinally. The authors' processing: How many nucleated cells were present was estimated from reference gene primer amplification. Produced via immunoSEQ multiplex PCR; TCRdb's table is partial and in-frame only. That table supplies the V and J calls and clone size; D and trimming were determined from the DNA. Here the sample spans some 170,000 clones, 75% to 90% being singletons. The receptor was derived from a woman between 40 and 50 years old with COVID-19, enrolled during active disease. The sample taken for sequencing was peripheral blood.

CDR3 in DNA: TGTGCCAGCAGCCCGGCCCTCCAGGACTACGAGCAGTACTTC. Encoded protein: CASSPALQDYEQYF. The rearrangement links TRBV5-6 to TRBJ2-7; D unresolved. The V gene lost 4 bases and the J gene lost 3 bases, with 14 bases spanning the gap. Germline CDR1 is SGHDT and CDR2 is YYEEEE. The CDR3 length is 14 residues.